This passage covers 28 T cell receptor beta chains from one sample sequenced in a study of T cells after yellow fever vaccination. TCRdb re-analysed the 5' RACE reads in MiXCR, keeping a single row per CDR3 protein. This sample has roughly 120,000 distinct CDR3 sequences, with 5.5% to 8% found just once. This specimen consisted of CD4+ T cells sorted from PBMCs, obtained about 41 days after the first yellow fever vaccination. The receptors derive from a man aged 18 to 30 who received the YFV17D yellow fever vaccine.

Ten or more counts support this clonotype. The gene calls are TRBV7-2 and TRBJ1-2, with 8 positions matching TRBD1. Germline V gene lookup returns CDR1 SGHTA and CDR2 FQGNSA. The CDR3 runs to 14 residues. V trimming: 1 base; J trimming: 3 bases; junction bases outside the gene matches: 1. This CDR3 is CASSLDRGDYGYTF. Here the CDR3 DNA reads TGTGCCAGCAGCTTAGACAGGGGGGACTATGGCTACACCTTC.

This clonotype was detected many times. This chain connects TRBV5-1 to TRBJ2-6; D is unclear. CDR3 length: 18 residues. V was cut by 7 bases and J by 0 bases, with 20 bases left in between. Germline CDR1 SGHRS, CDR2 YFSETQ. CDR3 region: CASGPRKGPLSGANVLTF. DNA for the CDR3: TGCGCCAGCGGCCCTAGGAAGGGTCCCCTCTCTGGGGCCAACGTCCTGACTTTC.

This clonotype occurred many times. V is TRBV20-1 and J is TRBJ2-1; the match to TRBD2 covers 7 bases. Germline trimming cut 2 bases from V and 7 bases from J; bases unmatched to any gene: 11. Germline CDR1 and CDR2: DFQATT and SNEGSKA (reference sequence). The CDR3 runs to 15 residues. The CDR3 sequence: CSARFSYRGVNEQFF. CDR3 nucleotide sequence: TGCAGTGCTAGATTCTCCTACCGGGGGGTGAATGAGCAGTTCTTC.

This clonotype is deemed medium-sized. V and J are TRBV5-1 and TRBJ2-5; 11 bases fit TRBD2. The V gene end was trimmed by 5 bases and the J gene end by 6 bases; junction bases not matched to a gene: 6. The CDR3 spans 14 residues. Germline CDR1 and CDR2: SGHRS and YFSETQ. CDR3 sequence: CASRTGLAGQTQYF. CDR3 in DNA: TGCGCCAGCAGGACCGGACTAGCGGGCCAGACCCAGTACTTC.

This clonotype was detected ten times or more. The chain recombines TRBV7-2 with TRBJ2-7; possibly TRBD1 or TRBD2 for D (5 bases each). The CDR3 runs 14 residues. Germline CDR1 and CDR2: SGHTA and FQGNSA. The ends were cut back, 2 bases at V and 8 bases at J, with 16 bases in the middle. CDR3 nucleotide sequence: TGTGCCAGCAGCTTAACAGGTTGGGGGACCCAGCAGTACGTC. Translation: CASSLTGWGTQQYV.

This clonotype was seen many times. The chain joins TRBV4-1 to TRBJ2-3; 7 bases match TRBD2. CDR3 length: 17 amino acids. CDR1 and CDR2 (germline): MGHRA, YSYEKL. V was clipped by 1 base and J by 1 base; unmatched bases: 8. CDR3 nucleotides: TGCGCCAGCAGCCAAGGGGGGGGGATCCGAGGCACAGATACGCAGTATTTT. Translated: CASSQGGGIRGTDTQYF.

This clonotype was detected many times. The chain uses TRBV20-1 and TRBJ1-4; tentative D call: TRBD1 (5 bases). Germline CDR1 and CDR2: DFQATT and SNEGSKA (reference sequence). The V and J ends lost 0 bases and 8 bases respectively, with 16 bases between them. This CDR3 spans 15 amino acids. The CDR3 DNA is TGCAGTGCTAGAGATCGGGCTGCAGGGTACGAAAAACTGTTTTTT. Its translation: CSARDRAAGYEKLFF.

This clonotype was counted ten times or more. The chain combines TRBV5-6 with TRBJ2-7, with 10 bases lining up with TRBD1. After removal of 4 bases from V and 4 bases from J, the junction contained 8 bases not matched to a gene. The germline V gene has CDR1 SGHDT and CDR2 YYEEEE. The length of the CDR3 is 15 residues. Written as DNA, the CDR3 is TGTGCCAGCAGCGATCCGGGACAGGGGTTATACGAGCAGTACTTC. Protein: CASSDPGQGLYEQYF.

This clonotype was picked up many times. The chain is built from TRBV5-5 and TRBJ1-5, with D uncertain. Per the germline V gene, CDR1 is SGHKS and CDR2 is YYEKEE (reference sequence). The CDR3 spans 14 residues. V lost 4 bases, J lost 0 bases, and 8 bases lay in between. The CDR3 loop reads CASSPSISNQPQHF. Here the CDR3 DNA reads TGTGCCAGCAGCCCGTCGATTAGCAATCAGCCCCAGCATTTT.

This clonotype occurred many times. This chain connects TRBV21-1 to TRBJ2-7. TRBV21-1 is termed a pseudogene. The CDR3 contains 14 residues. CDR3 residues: CAARRPTSHYEQYF. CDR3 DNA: TGTGCCGCGCGGAGACCAACTTCACACTACGAGCAGTACTTC.

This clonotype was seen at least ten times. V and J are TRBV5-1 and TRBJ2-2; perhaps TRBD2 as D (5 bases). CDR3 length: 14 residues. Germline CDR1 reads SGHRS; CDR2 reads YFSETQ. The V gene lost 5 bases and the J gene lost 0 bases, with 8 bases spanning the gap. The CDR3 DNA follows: TGCGCCAGCAGTGAAGCGGCGAACACCGGGGAGCTGTTTTTT. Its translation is CASSEAANTGELFF.

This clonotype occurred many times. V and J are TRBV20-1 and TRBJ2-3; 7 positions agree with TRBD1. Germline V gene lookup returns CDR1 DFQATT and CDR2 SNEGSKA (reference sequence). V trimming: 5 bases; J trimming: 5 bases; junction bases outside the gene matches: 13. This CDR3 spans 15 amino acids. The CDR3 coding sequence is TGCAGTGCTGGGAACGAGGGGGCCGGGAAAGATACGCAGTATTTT. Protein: CSAGNEGAGKDTQYF.

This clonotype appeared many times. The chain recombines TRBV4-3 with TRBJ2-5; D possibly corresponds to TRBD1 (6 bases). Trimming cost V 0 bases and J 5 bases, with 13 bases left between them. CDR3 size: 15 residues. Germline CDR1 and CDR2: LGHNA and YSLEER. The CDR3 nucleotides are TGCGCCAGCAGCCAAGATATTACAGGGTGGGAGACCCAGTACTTC. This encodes CASSQDITGWETQYF.

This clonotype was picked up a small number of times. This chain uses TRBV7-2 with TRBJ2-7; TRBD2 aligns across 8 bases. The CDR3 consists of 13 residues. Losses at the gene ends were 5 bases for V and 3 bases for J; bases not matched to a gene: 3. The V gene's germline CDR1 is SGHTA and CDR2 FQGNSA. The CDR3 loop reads CASSRSGIYEQYF. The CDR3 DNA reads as TGTGCCAGCAGCCGTAGCGGGATCTACGAGCAGTACTTC. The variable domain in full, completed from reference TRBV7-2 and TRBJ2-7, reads GAGVSQSPSNKVTEKGKDVELRCDPISGHTALYWYRQSLGQGLEFLIYFQGNSAPDKSGLPSDRFSAERTGGSVSTLTIQRTQQEDSAVYLCASSRSGIYEQYFGPGTRLTVT.

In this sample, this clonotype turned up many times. The CDR3 is CASSGGRSPTSEREHEQYF. CDR3 DNA sequence: TGCGCCAGCAGCGGAGGACGGTCGCCCACATCGGAGCGAGAGCACGAGCAGTACTTC. The chain joins TRBV5-1 to TRBJ2-7; D is possibly TRBD2 (5 bases). The CDR3 has 19 amino acids. V lost 4 bases and J 5 bases, leaving 31 bases between the germline ends. Germline V CDR1 and CDR2: SGHRS, YFSETQ.

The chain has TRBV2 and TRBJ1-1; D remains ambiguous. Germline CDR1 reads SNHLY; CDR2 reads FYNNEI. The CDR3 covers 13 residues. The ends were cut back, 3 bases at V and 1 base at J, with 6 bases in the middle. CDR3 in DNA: TGTGCCAGCAGTGAGTCAGCGAACACTGAAGCTTTCTTT. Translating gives CASSESANTEAFF.

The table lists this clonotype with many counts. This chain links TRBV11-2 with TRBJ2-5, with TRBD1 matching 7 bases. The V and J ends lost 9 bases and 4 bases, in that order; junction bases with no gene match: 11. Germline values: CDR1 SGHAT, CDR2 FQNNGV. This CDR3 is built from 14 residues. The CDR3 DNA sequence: TGTGCCAGTACTCGACAGGGAACGGGAGAGACCCAGTACTTC. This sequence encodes CASTRQGTGETQYF. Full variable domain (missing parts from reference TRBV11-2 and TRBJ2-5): EAGVAQSPRYKIIEKRQSVAFWCNPISGHATLYWYQQILGQGPKLLIQFQNNGVVDDSQLPKDRFSAERLKGVDSTLKIQPAKLEDSAVYLCASTRQGTGETQYFGPGTRLLVL.

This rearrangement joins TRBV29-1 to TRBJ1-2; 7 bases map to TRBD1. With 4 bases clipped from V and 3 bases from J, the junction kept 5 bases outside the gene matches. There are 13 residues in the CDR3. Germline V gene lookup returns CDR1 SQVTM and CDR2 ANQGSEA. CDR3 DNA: TGCAGCGTTGGGCAGGGGGAGGACTATGGCTACACCTTC. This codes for CSVGQGEDYGYTF.

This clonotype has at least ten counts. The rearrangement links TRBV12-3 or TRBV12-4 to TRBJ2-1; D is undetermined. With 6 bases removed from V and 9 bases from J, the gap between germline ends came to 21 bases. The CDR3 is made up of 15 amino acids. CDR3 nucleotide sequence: TGTGCCAGCAGACCGGGTTTGACGGTTCTGGGTGAGCAGTTCTTC. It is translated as CASRPGLTVLGEQFF.

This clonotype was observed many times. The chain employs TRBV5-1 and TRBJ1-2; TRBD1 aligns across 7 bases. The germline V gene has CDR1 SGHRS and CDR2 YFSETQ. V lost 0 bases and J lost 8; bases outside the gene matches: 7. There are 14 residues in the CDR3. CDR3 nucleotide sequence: TGCGCCAGCAGCTTGGGGGTGACAGGGACCGGCTACACCTTC. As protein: CASSLGVTGTGYTF.

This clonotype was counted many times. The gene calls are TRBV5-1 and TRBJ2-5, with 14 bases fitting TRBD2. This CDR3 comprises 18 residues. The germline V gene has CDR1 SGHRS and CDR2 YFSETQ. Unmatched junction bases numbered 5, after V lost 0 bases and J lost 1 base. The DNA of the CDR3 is TGCGCCAGCAGCTTGGCCGGGACTAGCGGGGGATCCCAAGAGACCCAGTACTTC. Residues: CASSLAGTSGGSQETQYF.

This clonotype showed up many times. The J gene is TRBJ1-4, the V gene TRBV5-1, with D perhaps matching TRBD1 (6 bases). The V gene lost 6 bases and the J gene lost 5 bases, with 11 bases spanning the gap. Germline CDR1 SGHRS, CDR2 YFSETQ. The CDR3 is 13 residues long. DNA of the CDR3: TGCGCCAGCATGGCGCAGGGGAATGAAAAACTGTTTTTT. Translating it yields CASMAQGNEKLFF.

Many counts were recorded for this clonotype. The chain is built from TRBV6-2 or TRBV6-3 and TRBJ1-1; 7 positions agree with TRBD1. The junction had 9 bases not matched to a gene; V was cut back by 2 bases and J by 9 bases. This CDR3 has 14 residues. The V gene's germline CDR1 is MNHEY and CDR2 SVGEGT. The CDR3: CASSYPGQDLKAFF. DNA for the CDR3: TGTGCCAGCAGTTACCCCGGACAGGACCTTAAAGCTTTCTTT.

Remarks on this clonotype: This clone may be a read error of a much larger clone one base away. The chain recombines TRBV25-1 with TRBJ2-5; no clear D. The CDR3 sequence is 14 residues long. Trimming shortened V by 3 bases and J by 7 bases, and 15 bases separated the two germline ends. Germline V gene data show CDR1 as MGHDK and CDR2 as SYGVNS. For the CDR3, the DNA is TGTGCCAGCAGTGACCGCCCAGGTCCCGGGACCCAGTACTTC. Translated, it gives CASSDRPGPGTQYF.

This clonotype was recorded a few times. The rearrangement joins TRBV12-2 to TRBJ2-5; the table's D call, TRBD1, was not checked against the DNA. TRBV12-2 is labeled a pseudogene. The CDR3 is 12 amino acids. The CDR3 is CASRLQGETQYF. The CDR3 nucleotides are TGTGCAAGTCGCTTACAGGGAGAGACCCAGTACTTC.

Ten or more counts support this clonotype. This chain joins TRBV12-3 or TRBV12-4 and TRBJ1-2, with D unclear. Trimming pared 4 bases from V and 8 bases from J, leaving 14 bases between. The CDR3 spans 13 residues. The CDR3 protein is CASSSLNLGGYTF. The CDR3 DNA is TGTGCCAGCAGTTCTCTCAATTTGGGGGGCTACACCTTC.

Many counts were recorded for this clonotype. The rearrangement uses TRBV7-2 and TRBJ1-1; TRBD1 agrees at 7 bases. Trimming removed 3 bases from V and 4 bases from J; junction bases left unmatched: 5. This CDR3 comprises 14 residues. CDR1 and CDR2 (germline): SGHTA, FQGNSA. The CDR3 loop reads CASSFQGESTEAFF. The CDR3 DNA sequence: TGTGCCAGCAGCTTTCAGGGGGAGAGCACTGAAGCTTTCTTT.

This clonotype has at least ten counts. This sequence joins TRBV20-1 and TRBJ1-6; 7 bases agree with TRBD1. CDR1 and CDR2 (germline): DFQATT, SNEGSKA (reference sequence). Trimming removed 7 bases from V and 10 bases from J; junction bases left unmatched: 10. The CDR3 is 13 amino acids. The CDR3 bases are TGCAGTGGGAAGATGACAGGGCGATCACCCCTCCACTTT. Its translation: CSGKMTGRSPLHF.